The 24 T cell receptor beta chains reported below all come from one sample, sequenced in a study of early T cells in non-severe SARS-CoV-2 infection. TCRdb reprocessed the 5' RACE reads via MiXCR and lists one record per CDR3 protein. Found here are approximately 40,000 distinct CDR3 sequences, roughly a tenth of them singletons; the top ten hold approximately 8.7%. Sequencing was carried out using whole blood. The source of these receptors is an adult who was a healthcare worker with PCR-confirmed SARS-CoV-2 infection or an uninfected control (not recorded which).

The gene calls are TRBV9 and TRBJ2-3; D ambiguous. This CDR3 has 14 residues. CDR1 is SGDLS, CDR2 YYNGEE, per germline. With 0 bases removed from V and 2 bases from J, the gap between germline ends came to 7 bases. The CDR3: CASSVGPLTDTQYF. CDR3 sequence (DNA): TGTGCCAGCAGCGTAGGGCCGCTCACAGATACGCAGTATTTT.

In its sample, this clonotype was seen many times. The V and J genes are TRBV3-1 and TRBJ1-1, with D perhaps TRBD1 (5 bases). Germline V gene data show CDR1 as LGHDT and CDR2 as YNNKEL (reference sequence). CDR3 length: 13 residues. Deletions cut 7 bases from V and 0 bases from J, with 9 bases between. Here the CDR3 reads CASKDRMNTEAFF. In nucleotides, the CDR3 is TGTGCCAGCAAAGACAGAATGAACACTGAAGCTTTCTTT.

The chain employs TRBV9 and TRBJ1-2, with a weak D call TRBD1 (5 bases). The CDR3 has 16 amino acids. The V end lost 4 bases, the J end lost 3 bases, and 19 bases lay between the germline ends. Germline V gene data show CDR1 as SGDLS and CDR2 as YYNGEE. The CDR3: CASSRQEGAWYYGYTF. The CDR3 DNA is TGTGCCAGCAGCCGTCAGGAAGGGGCTTGGTACTATGGCTACACCTTC.

Ten or more counts support this clonotype. The chain carries TRBV18 and TRBJ1-4; D might be TRBD1 (5 bases). Trimming shortened V by 6 bases and J by 7 bases, and 12 bases separated the two germline ends. Germline V gene sequence: CDR1 KGHSH, CDR2 LQKENI. CDR3 length: 13 residues. CDR3 sequence (DNA): TGTGCCAGCTCTACGGACACGAGTGAAAAACTGTTTTTT. Translation gives CASSTDTSEKLFF.

The chain couples TRBV29-1 to TRBJ1-1; weak D call: TRBD1 (6 bases). The length of the CDR3 is 15 residues. Trimming left V 3 bases short and J 3 bases short, with 17 bases between. Per the germline V gene, CDR1 is SQVTM and CDR2 is ANQGSEA. CDR3 in DNA: TGCAGCGTTGACCTACTTGGGGGGGGCGACACTGAAGCTTTCTTT. It codes for CSVDLLGGGDTEAFF. The whole variable domain, remainder taken from reference TRBV29-1 and TRBJ1-1, is SAVISQKPSRDICQRGTSLTIQCQVDSQVTMMFWYRQQPGQSLTLIATANQGSEATYESGFVIDKFPISRPNLTFSTLTVSNMSPEDSSIYLCSVDLLGGGDTEAFFGQGTRLTVV.

This clonotype was found a few times. This chain uses TRBV6-5 with TRBJ1-5; possibly TRBD1 for D (5 bases). Germline values: CDR1 MNHEY, CDR2 SVGAGI. The CDR3 has 13 amino acids. Trimming pared 4 bases from V and 6 bases from J, leaving 10 bases between. CDR3: CASSSAGSQPQHF. CDR3 nucleotide sequence: TGTGCCAGCAGTTCGGCAGGGAGTCAGCCCCAGCATTTT.

This chain uses TRBV6-5 with TRBJ1-2; perhaps TRBD1 as D (6 bases). Germline CDR1 and CDR2: MNHEY and SVGAGI. The CDR3 extends over 15 amino acids. The V end was cut by 0 bases, the J end by 6 bases, with 14 bases between. This chain's CDR3 is CASSYSGGGADGYTF. In DNA, the CDR3 is TGTGCCAGCAGTTACTCCGGCGGGGGGGCGGATGGCTACACCTTC.

The CDR3 loop is CASSLAGGTTRSVYEQYF. The CDR3 region has the DNA TGTGCCAGCAGCTTAGCCGGAGGAACAACGCGATCAGTCTACGAGCAGTACTTC. The gene calls are TRBV7-2 and TRBJ2-7; D possibly corresponds to TRBD2 (5 bases). The CDR3 runs 18 residues. From germline, CDR1 is SGHTA and CDR2 FQGNSA. The V end lost 0 bases, the J end lost 3 bases, and 21 bases lay between the germline ends.

The table lists this clonotype with a few counts. The chain employs TRBV20-1 and TRBJ1-1, with TRBD1 matching 9 bases. This CDR3 contains 15 residues. Germline loops: CDR1 DFQATT, CDR2 SNEGSKA (reference sequence). The ends lost 3 bases at V and 7 bases at J; junction bases unmatched: 12. The CDR3 here is CSASRDRVGSGEAFF. DNA of the CDR3: TGCAGTGCTAGCCGGGACAGGGTGGGCAGTGGTGAAGCTTTCTTT.

The chain joins TRBV20-1 to TRBJ2-3; D is unresolved. The germline V gene encodes CDR1 DFQATT and CDR2 SNEGSKA (reference sequence). Trimming took 6 bases from V and 1 from J, leaving 14 bases between them. CDR3 size: 14 residues. CDR3 sequence (DNA): TGCAGTGCCAGCTGGGCTACTGGCACAGATACGCAGTATTTT. This sequence encodes CSASWATGTDTQYF.

V is TRBV12-3 or TRBV12-4 and J is TRBJ1-5; no clear D. V gave up 3 bases and J gave up 6 bases, with 6 bases separating them. This CDR3 spans 12 amino acids. The CDR3 sequence is CASSFVGQPQHF. The CDR3 DNA reads TGTGCCAGCAGTTTTGTGGGTCAGCCCCAGCATTTT.

This chain links TRBV6-4 with TRBJ2-2; the D is unclear. CDR3 size: 14 residues. Germline CDR1 and CDR2: MRHNA and SNTAGT. V was cut by 5 bases and J by 4 bases, with 11 bases left in between. The chain's CDR3 is CASSMTPGTGELFF. The CDR3 coding sequence is TGTGCCAGCAGTATGACCCCGGGCACCGGGGAGCTGTTTTTT.

This rearrangement joins TRBV20-1 to TRBJ2-1; the match to TRBD1 covers 9 bases. V lost 0 bases, J lost 5 bases, and 11 bases stayed unmatched. The CDR3 extends over 17 amino acids. The germline V gene has CDR1 DFQATT and CDR2 SNEGSKA (reference sequence). CDR3 sequence reads: CSARDSPGTGINNEQFF. The CDR3 nucleotides read TGCAGTGCTAGAGATTCCCCCGGGACAGGGATAAACAATGAGCAGTTCTTC.

This chain uses TRBV19 with TRBJ1-1; tentatively, D is TRBD1 (6 bases). The germline gives CDR1 LNHDA, CDR2 SQIVND (reference sequence). This CDR3 has 16 residues. Trimming took 3 bases from V and 4 from J, leaving 18 bases between them. CDR3 sequence reads: CASSMIPGGLVTEAFF. CDR3 bases: TGTGCCAGTAGTATGATACCCGGGGGGCTGGTCACTGAAGCTTTCTTT.

The chain uses TRBV20-1 and TRBJ2-7, with D possibly matching TRBD2 (6 bases). The CDR3 runs 13 residues. Germline V gene sequence: CDR1 DFQATT, CDR2 SNEGSKA (reference sequence). The V and J ends lost 5 bases and 6 bases respectively, with 17 bases between them. This CDR3 reads CSAGRGDLPEQYF. CDR3 sequence (DNA): TGCAGTGCTGGGCGGGGTGACTTACCCGAGCAGTACTTC.

CDR3 amino acids: CASTTATNTFENIQYF. The DNA for the CDR3 is TGTGCCAGCACGACCGCCACCAATACGTTTGAAAACATTCAGTACTTC. The chain employs TRBV12-3 or TRBV12-4 and TRBJ2-4; D gene unclear. The CDR3 has 16 amino acids. V was cut by 7 bases and J by 5 bases, with 21 bases left in between.

CDR3 residues: CASSRTGWNEQFF. CDR3 coding DNA: TGTGCCAGCAGTAGGACAGGGTGGAATGAGCAGTTCTTC. The V and J genes are TRBV6-5 and TRBJ2-1; TRBD1 agrees at 8 bases. CDR3 length: 13 residues. Germline loops: CDR1 MNHEY, CDR2 SVGAGI. V lost 5 bases, J lost 7 bases, and 4 bases stayed unmatched.

In this sample, this clonotype turned up many times. The chain employs TRBV18 and TRBJ2-7, with D perhaps matching TRBD2 (6 bases). The CDR3 consists of 13 residues. Trimming cost V 5 bases and J 7 bases, with 15 bases left between them. The germline V gene encodes CDR1 KGHSH and CDR2 LQKENI. The CDR3 loop reads CASSGLFGGEQYF. For the CDR3, the DNA is TGTGCCAGCTCAGGACTCTTCGGGGGAGAGCAGTACTTC. The full variable domain, in which reference TRBV18 and TRBJ2-7 provide the parts outside the CDR3, is NAGVMQNPRHLVRRRGQEARLRCSPMKGHSHVYWYRQLPEEGLKFMVYLQKENIIDESGMPKERFSAEFPKEGPSILRIQQVVRGDSAAYFCASSGLFGGEQYFGPGTRLTVT.

This chain connects TRBV24-1 to TRBJ2-4, with D hard to call. There are 13 residues in the CDR3. Trimming took off 6 bases at V and 5 bases at J, with 10 bases between the two ends. Germline V CDR1 and CDR2: KGHDR, SFDVKD. The CDR3 protein is CATSRAGENIQYF. The CDR3, as DNA: TGTGCCACCAGTCGGGCAGGAGAAAACATTCAGTACTTC.

This clonotype was counted ten times or more. One end of the junction fails to match germline, which may point to a read error. The J gene is TRBJ2-1, the V gene TRBV7-7; 7 nucleotides align to TRBD1. The CDR3 has 14 amino acids. Germline assignment: CDR1 SSHAT and CDR2 FNYEAQ (reference sequence). CDR3 region: CASSLAQGDNEQFF. The CDR3 DNA follows: TGTGCTAGCAGCTTAGCCCAGGGGGACAATGAGCAGTTCTTC.

This clonotype appeared many times. This chain joins TRBV3-1 and TRBJ1-4; 7 nucleotides match TRBD1. V lost 4 bases to trimming and J lost 4 bases; unmatched junction nucleotides: 3. The length of the CDR3 is 14 residues. In germline, CDR1 is LGHDT, CDR2 YNNKEL (reference sequence). This CDR3 is CASSPTGNNEKLFF. CDR3 bases: TGTGCCAGCAGCCCGACAGGGAATAATGAAAAACTGTTTTTT.

This clonotype has just a few counts. This chain joins TRBV7-2 and TRBJ1-4; 9 bases map to TRBD1. Germline V lookup: CDR1 SGHTA, CDR2 FQGNSA. The CDR3 runs to 15 residues. V shed 4 bases, J shed 4 bases, and the junction held 4 bases outside the gene matches. The CDR3 nucleotides are TGTGCCAGCAGCTCGAGGGACAGGGTTAATGAAAAACTGTTTTTT. Its protein product is CASSSRDRVNEKLFF.

This chain joins TRBV20-1 and TRBJ1-2; tentatively, D is TRBD1 (6 bases). V was clipped by 3 bases and J by 7 bases, with 15 bases between them. CDR3 length: 13 amino acids. Germline V CDR1 and CDR2: DFQATT, SNEGSKA (reference sequence). The CDR3 here is CSASPGALGGYTF. CDR3 DNA: TGCAGTGCTAGTCCGGGGGCCCTCGGTGGCTACACCTTC.

This clonotype was seen repeatedly, ten times or more. The rearrangement links TRBV5-1 to TRBJ2-5; the match to TRBD2 covers 8 bases. CDR1 is SGHRS, CDR2 YFSETQ, per germline. The V and J ends lost 3 bases and 5 bases, in that order; junction bases with no gene match: 9. The CDR3 has 15 amino acids. CDR3 coding DNA: TGCGCCAGCAGCTCCTCCGGACTAGCCGTGGAGACCCAGTACTTC. Translating it yields CASSSSGLAVETQYF.